One and the same sample provided the 27 T cell receptor beta chains below, sequenced in a study of blood T cell repertoires in COVID-19. Data came from immunoSEQ multiplex PCR; TCRdb stores just in-frame clones and leaves some out. The sample lists about 50,000 clones, over 70% occurring once. Specimen: peripheral blood. All receptors derive from a human donor with active COVID-19. The donor label of this sample is uncertain.

This clone was seen a few times. The rearrangement uses TRBV2 and TRBJ1-5; TRBD1 matches at 7 bases. V lost 6 bases, J lost 2 bases, and 4 bases stayed unmatched. Germline V gives CDR1 SNHLY, CDR2 FYNNEI. The CDR3 totals 14 residues. The CDR3 region has the DNA TGTGCCAGCAGCACTGACAGGGGCAATCAGCCCCAGCATTTT. This encodes CASSTDRGNQPQHF.

This clone was detected only once. The J gene is TRBJ2-5, the V gene TRBV12-3 or TRBV12-4; the D is unclear. The CDR3 totals 12 residues. Trimming pared 7 bases from V and 1 base from J, leaving 7 bases between. The CDR3 here is CASNMFQETQYF. The CDR3 DNA is TGTGCCAGCAACATGTTCCAAGAGACCCAGTACTTC.

This chain uses TRBV18 with TRBJ2-1; D not resolved. Germline V gene lookup returns CDR1 KGHSH and CDR2 LQKENI. The CDR3 covers 17 residues. Trimming removed 0 bases from V and 0 bases from J, with 12 bases in between. CDR3 sequence reads: CASSPPNSRNSYNEQFF. The CDR3, as DNA: TGTGCCAGCTCACCACCCAACAGCCGGAACTCCTACAATGAGCAGTTCTTC. The full variable domain, its missing parts supplied by reference TRBV18 and TRBJ2-1, is NAGVMQNPRHLVRRRGQEARLRCSPMKGHSHVYWYRQLPEEGLKFMVYLQKENIIDESGMPKERFSAEFPKEGPSILRIQQVVRGDSAAYFCASSPPNSRNSYNEQFFGPGTRLTVL.

This chain joins TRBV30 and TRBJ2-3; 11 bases are shared with TRBD2. This CDR3 region has 13 residues. Per the germline V gene, CDR1 is GTSNPN and CDR2 is SVGIG (reference sequence). J was trimmed by 2 bases and V by 7 bases; bases with no gene match: 2. The CDR3 here is CASSGGHTDTQYF. For the CDR3, the DNA is TGTGCCTCTAGCGGGGGGCACACAGATACGCAGTATTTT.

The V call is TRBV9, the J call TRBJ1-2, with TRBD1 identical over 8 bases. Trimming cost V 0 bases and J 6 bases; bases outside gene matches: 10. The CDR3 is made up of 16 amino acids. The germline V gene encodes CDR1 SGDLS and CDR2 YYNGEE. Written as DNA, the CDR3 is TGTGCCAGCAGCGTAGCTACAGAGGACAGGGAGGATGGCTACACCTTC. This translates into CASSVATEDREDGYTF.

The CDR3, as DNA: TGCGCCAGCAGCCAACTCGCCAGGAGCACAGATACGCAGTATTTT. Its translation: CASSQLARSTDTQYF. V is TRBV4-1 and J is TRBJ2-3; D is uncertain. Germline V gives CDR1 MGHRA, CDR2 YSYEKL. Trimming left V 2 bases short and J 0 bases short, with 9 bases between. The CDR3 length is 15 residues.

This chain uses TRBV5-1 with TRBJ1-2; D may be TRBD1 (5 bases). The CDR3 length is 13 residues. Deletions cut 4 bases from V and 8 bases from J, with 15 bases between. Germline CDR1 reads SGHRS; CDR2 reads YFSETQ. The CDR3 loop reads CASSQGPEAGYTF. The DNA for the CDR3 is TGCGCCAGCAGCCAGGGCCCCGAGGCCGGCTACACCTTC.

The CDR3 is CASRGTGYQPQHF. CDR3 DNA: TGTGCCAGCAGAGGGACAGGATATCAGCCCCAGCATTTT. This rearrangement joins TRBV27 to TRBJ1-5; 8 positions agree with TRBD1. From germline, CDR1 is MNHEY and CDR2 SMNVEV (reference sequence). The CDR3 has 13 amino acids. The V and J ends lost 6 bases and 5 bases, in that order; junction bases with no gene match: 3.

This chain links TRBV6-7 with TRBJ2-5, with a weak D call TRBD1 (6 bases). TRBV6-7 is an ORF, and what it does is uncertain. The CDR3 covers 15 residues. The germline V and J ends were trimmed by 6 bases and 2 bases, with 16 bases remaining between them. In nucleotides, the CDR3 is TGTGCCAGCAGACCTCCACCGGGACAACAAGAGACCCAGTACTTC. It yields the protein CASRPPPGQQETQYF.

This clone is categorized as medium-sized. The chain couples TRBV25-1 to TRBJ2-7, with D possibly TRBD1 on 6 matching bases. V was shortened by 6 bases and J by 2 bases, with 14 bases between the two germline ends. Germline V lookup: CDR1 MGHDK, CDR2 SYGVNS. The length of the CDR3 is 14 residues. The CDR3 region is CASRDRLKPYEQYF. DNA of the CDR3: TGTGCCAGCAGGGACAGACTGAAGCCCTACGAGCAGTACTTC.

Only a few counts were recorded for this clone. This chain joins TRBV7-9 and TRBJ2-3, with 8 bases lining up with TRBD2. The CDR3 has 13 residues. Unmatched junction bases numbered 3, after V lost 10 bases and J lost 0 bases. CDR1 and CDR2 (germline): SEHNR, FQNEAQ (reference sequence). The CDR3 reads CATPSGSTDTQYF. As DNA, the CDR3 is TGTGCCACCCCTAGCGGGAGCACAGATACGCAGTATTTT.

This clone was seen only once. The CDR3 DNA sequence: TGTGCCACCAGTGATTCCGGACAGGGATATGTCAATCAGCCCCAGCATTTT. Its translation: CATSDSGQGYVNQPQHF. This chain joins TRBV24-1 and TRBJ1-5; TRBD1 matches 8 bases. Germline lookup yields CDR1 KGHDR and CDR2 SFDVKD. This CDR3 has 17 residues. With 2 bases clipped from V and 3 bases from J, the junction kept 8 bases outside the gene matches.

The chain employs TRBV25-1 and TRBJ1-1, with TRBD1 identical over 7 bases. Germline-derived CDR1 and CDR2 are MGHDK and SYGVNS. The CDR3 has 15 residues. Trimming took 2 bases from V and 2 from J; bases not matched to a gene: 5. Here the CDR3 reads CASSEPGTANTEAFF. In DNA form, the CDR3 reads TGTGCCAGCAGTGAACCCGGGACAGCAAACACTGAAGCTTTCTTT.

The chain employs TRBV7-2 and TRBJ1-2; TRBD1 is a possible D gene (5 bases). V shed 1 base and J shed 6 bases, with 15 bases lying between them. CDR1 and CDR2 (germline): SGHTA, FQGNSA. This CDR3 has 15 residues. The CDR3 region is CASSLGRGSLDGYTF. The CDR3 DNA follows: TGTGCCAGCAGCTTAGGTCGGGGGAGTTTGGATGGCTACACCTTC.

This chain uses TRBV3-1 (or the pseudogene TRBV3-2) with TRBJ2-7; D call uncertain. The V end lost 2 bases, the J end lost 3 bases, and 5 bases lay between the germline ends. Germline values: CDR1 LGHDT, CDR2 YNNKEL (reference sequence). The CDR3 length is 12 residues. The CDR3 here is CASSQTRYEQYF. The CDR3 DNA reads as TGTGCCAGCAGCCAAACACGCTACGAGCAGTACTTC.

The chain links TRBV19 to TRBJ1-4, with D unclear. Trimming removed 6 bases from V and 8 bases from J, with 19 bases in between. The CDR3 sequence is 15 residues long. From germline, CDR1 is LNHDA and CDR2 SQIVND (reference sequence). This chain's CDR3 is CASSKRVDGREKLFF. The DNA of the CDR3 is TGTGCCAGTAGCAAGAGGGTTGACGGTAGAGAAAAACTGTTTTTT.

This chain connects TRBV11-2 to TRBJ1-4; possible D gene TRBD1, 6 bases. The V gene's germline CDR1 is SGHAT and CDR2 FQNNGV. V was cut by 3 bases and J by 0 bases, with 8 bases left in between. There are 15 residues in the CDR3. The CDR3 sequence: CASSLDSATNEKLFF. The CDR3 DNA reads TGTGCCAGCAGCTTGGACAGTGCAACTAATGAAAAACTGTTTTTT.

The V call is TRBV5-8, the J call TRBJ1-5; 10 positions agree with TRBD1. The V gene end was trimmed by 4 bases and the J gene end by 4 bases; junction bases not matched to a gene: 5. Germline-derived CDR1 and CDR2 are SGHTS and YDEGEE. CDR3 size: 15 residues. CDR3 sequence reads: CASSRDRGGNQPQHF. The CDR3 nucleotides read TGTGCCAGCAGCCGGGACAGGGGTGGAAATCAGCCCCAGCATTTT.

The rearrangement uses TRBV7-6 and TRBJ1-1; the match to TRBD1 covers 8 bases. V lost 4 bases and J lost 4; bases outside the gene matches: 8. Per the germline V gene, CDR1 is SGHVS and CDR2 is FNYEAQ. The length of the CDR3 is 15 residues. CDR3 amino acids: CASSSTRTGSTEAFF. The CDR3 DNA reads as TGTGCCAGCAGCTCAACGCGGACAGGGTCCACTGAAGCTTTCTTT.

This clone showed up just once. The J gene is TRBJ1-1, the V gene TRBV11-3; 8 bases are shared with TRBD1. Germline V gives CDR1 SGHNT, CDR2 YENEEA. The V and J ends lost 5 bases and 4 bases, in that order; junction bases with no gene match: 6. The CDR3 has 14 residues. CDR3 in DNA: TGTGCCAGCAGCGCGCCAGGGGGCGCCACTGAAGCTTTCTTT. It encodes CASSAPGGATEAFF.

This chain joins TRBV28 and TRBJ2-7; no clear D gene. V dropped 5 bases and J dropped 2 bases, with 7 bases sitting between them. The germline CDR1 and CDR2 sequences are MDHEN and SYDVKM. The CDR3 contains 12 residues. The CDR3 coding sequence is TGTGCCAGCAGTAGAGGAGCCTACGAGCAGTACTTC. It specifies CASSRGAYEQYF.

V is TRBV4-2 and J is TRBJ2-5; tentative D call: TRBD2 (6 bases). The CDR3 is 16 residues long. The V and J ends lost 0 bases and 4 bases respectively, with 15 bases between them. CDR1 and CDR2 (germline): LGHNA, YNFKEQ. The CDR3 region is CASSQDLAGFTETQYF. The CDR3 DNA follows: TGTGCCAGCAGCCAAGATCTGGCGGGGTTCACAGAGACCCAGTACTTC.

V and J are TRBV18 and TRBJ2-3, with a possible D match to TRBD2 (5 bases). Germline CDR1 is KGHSH and CDR2 is LQKENI. Trimming shortened V by 2 bases and J by 2 bases, and 14 bases separated the two germline ends. This CDR3 spans 16 amino acids. CDR3 in amino acids: CASSPNAGAVTDTQYF. CDR3 DNA: TGTGCCAGCTCACCAAACGCCGGAGCGGTCACAGATACGCAGTATTTT.

V gene TRBV6-5 combines with J gene TRBJ1-3; D remains unclear. CDR3 length: 13 amino acids. Germline-derived CDR1 and CDR2 are MNHEY and SVGAGI. V was cut by 4 bases and J by 5 bases, with 9 bases left in between. Here the CDR3 DNA reads TGTGCCAGCAGTTCAACACCACGAAACACCATATATTTT. Translation: CASSSTPRNTIYF.

The chain has TRBV20-1 and TRBJ2-5; D remains ambiguous. Trimming took off 2 bases at V and 4 bases at J, with 5 bases between the two ends. CDR1 is DFQATT, CDR2 SNEGSKA, per germline (reference sequence). The CDR3 has 11 amino acids. CDR3 DNA: TGCAGTGCTAGACTCGGAGAGACCCAGTACTTC. Amino acids: CSARLGETQYF.

The chain uses TRBV2 and TRBJ2-5, with D possibly TRBD1 on 5 matching bases. Germline lookup yields CDR1 SNHLY and CDR2 FYNNEI. Trimming left V 2 bases short and J 5 bases short, with 15 bases between. This CDR3 is 15 amino acids long. The CDR3 sequence: CASSEQGIGRETQYF. CDR3 sequence (DNA): TGTGCCAGCAGTGAACAGGGTATTGGTAGGGAGACCCAGTACTTC.

The genes are TRBV15 and TRBJ2-5; TRBD1 matches 7 bases. Germline V lookup: CDR1 LNHNV, CDR2 YYDKDF (reference sequence). This CDR3 region has 17 residues. V trimming: 1 base; J trimming: 5 bases; junction bases outside the gene matches: 13. The DNA for the CDR3 is TGTGCCACCAGCAGAGGGGGGACAGCCTTTAGGGGTGAGACCCAGTACTTC. This codes for CATSRGGTAFRGETQYF.